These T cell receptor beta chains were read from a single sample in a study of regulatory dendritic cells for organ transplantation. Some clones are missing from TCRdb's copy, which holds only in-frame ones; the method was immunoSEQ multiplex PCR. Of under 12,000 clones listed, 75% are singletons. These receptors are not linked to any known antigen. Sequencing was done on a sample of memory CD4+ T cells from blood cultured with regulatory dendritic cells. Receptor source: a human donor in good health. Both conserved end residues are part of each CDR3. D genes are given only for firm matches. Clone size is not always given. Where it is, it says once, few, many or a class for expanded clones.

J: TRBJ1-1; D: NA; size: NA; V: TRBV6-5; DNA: TGTGCCAGCAGTTACTCGTGGGAGACTGAAGCTTTCTTT; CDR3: CASSYSWETEAFF
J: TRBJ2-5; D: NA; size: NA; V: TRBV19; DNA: TGTGCCAGTAGTATCTTTAGCGGAAACCAAGAGACCCAGTACTTC; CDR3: CASSIFSGNQETQYF
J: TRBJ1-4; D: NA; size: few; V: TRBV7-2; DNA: TGTGCCAGCAGCCCCTCAGGTGGGGGGGTTAATGAAAAACTGTTTTTT; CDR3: CASSPSGGGVNEKLFF
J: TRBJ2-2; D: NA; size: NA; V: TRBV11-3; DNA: TGTGCCAGCAGCTCATACGGGGTGAACACCGGGGAGCTGTTTTTT; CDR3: CASSSYGVNTGELFF
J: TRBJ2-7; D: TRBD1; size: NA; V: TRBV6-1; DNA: TGTGCCAGCAGGGGGTTAACAGGGGCCGCCGACGAGCAGTACTTC; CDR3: CASRGLTGAADEQYF
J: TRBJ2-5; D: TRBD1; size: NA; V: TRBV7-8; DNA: TGTGCCAGCAGCCCGAAGCCCCCGGGACAGGGGAAAGAGACCCAGTACTTC; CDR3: CASSPKPPGQGKETQYF
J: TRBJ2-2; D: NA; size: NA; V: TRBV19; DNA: TGTGCCAGTAGGCCTCTGACCGGGACATTTGGGACCGGGGAGCTGTTTTTT; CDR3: CASRPLTGTFGTGELFF
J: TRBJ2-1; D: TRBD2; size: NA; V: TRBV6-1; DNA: TGTGCCAGCAGTGAAGCGCTTATAGCGGGGGGAGGGAATGAGCAGTTCTTC; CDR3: CASSEALIAGGGNEQFF
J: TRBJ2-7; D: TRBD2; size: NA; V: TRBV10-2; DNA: TGCGCCAGCAGTGGAGCGGGGGCCGATTACGAGCAGTACTTC; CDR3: CASSGAGADYEQYF
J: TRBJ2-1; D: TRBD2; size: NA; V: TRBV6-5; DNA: TGTGCCAGCAGTTCCACTAGCGGGGGGGCCGTCAATGAGCAGTTCTTC; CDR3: CASSSTSGGAVNEQFF
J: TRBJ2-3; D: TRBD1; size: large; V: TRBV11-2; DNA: TGTGCCAGCAGCGGACAGGGGGCAGGAGATACGCAGTATTTT; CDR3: CASSGQGAGDTQYF
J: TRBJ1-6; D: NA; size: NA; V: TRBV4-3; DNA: TGCGCCAGCAGCCAAGCGACCCTAGGTGGTAATTCACCCCTCCACTTT; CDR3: CASSQATLGGNSPLHF